This T cell receptor beta chain was captured by sequencing in a study of control samples from healthy donors and cancer patients (dated by TCRdb to 2019 to 2021). Clipping removes 7 bases from V and 6 bases from J, with 7 as the unmatched junction base count. CDR1 and CDR2 (MNHEY, SVGAGI) derive from the germline V gene. The CDR3, from cysteine to phenylalanine, totals 14 residues. Only the CDR3 DNA stays, 42 bases, in frame from base 1. The protocol used for the library was the immunoSEQ multiplex PCR assay. TCRdb provides this immuneACCESS table in a form limited to in-frame rearrangements. Some clones are lacking; in checked studies, under half of them reflect an unresolved V gene, and why the rest are absent is not known. This sample has about 220,000 clones in its table, and 90% to 95% of those were observed once. In total, the top ten clones hold about 1.6% of the sample. This clone showed up just once. Its antigen is currently not known. The record has no base qualities; no much larger clone is one base away.

The sequence came from a man aged 45-65 years in good health. Sequenced: blood. The receptor chain draws on TRBV6-5 and TRBJ2-1, and 9 junction bases match TRBD1. Here is the DNA: TGTGCCAGCACCGAGACAGGGGGGCGCAATGAGCAGTTCTTC. This encodes CASTETGGRNEQFF.